The 11 T cell receptor beta chains presented below share a single source sample, sequenced in a study of T cells after yellow fever vaccination. One entry per CDR3 protein, called by TCRdb with MiXCR from the 5' RACE reads. The table includes approximately 240,000 distinct CDR3 sequences, approximately 3.6% detected once. This sample comprised PBMCs, obtained 15 days after the yellow fever booster vaccination. The receptors were sampled from a man between 18 and 35 years old who received the YFV17D yellow fever vaccine.

This clonotype was counted ten times or more. The chain joins TRBV28 to TRBJ2-7; 7 nucleotides agree with TRBD1. After removal of 6 bases from V and 2 bases from J, the junction contained 10 bases not matched to a gene. The germline V gene has CDR1 MDHEN and CDR2 SYDVKM. This CDR3 has 15 residues. CDR3 sequence: CASSPGVTGTYEQYV. The DNA for the CDR3 is TGTGCCAGCAGCCCCGGGGTGACAGGGACCTACGAGCAGTACGTC.

This clonotype occurred many times. V usage is TRBV12-5 and J usage is TRBJ1-1; 8 nucleotides match TRBD1. Trimming removed 6 bases from V and 2 bases from J; junction bases left unmatched: 5. Germline V gene sequence: CDR1 LGHNT, CDR2 FRNRAP. The CDR3 totals 14 residues. The CDR3 region has the DNA TGTGCTAGTGGAGTAGGACAGGGTAACACTGAAGCTTTCTTT. This gives the protein CASGVGQGNTEAFF.

This clonotype was recorded at least ten times. This rearrangement joins TRBV7-2 to TRBJ1-3; D not certain. The CDR3 has 13 amino acids. The V end was cut by 5 bases, the J end by 4 bases, with 9 bases between. Germline CDR1 and CDR2: SGHTA and FQGNSA. The DNA of the CDR3 is TGTGCCAGCAGCCAATCGCCCGGAAACACCATATATTTT. Protein: CASSQSPGNTIYF.

This clonotype was recorded many times. This may stem from a read error, because a much larger clone lies one nucleotide away. This chain uses TRBV7-9 with TRBJ2-3, with D unresolved. Trimming stripped 2 bases from V and 0 bases from J, with 3 bases between. This CDR3 is 13 amino acids long. The germline V gene encodes CDR1 SEHNR and CDR2 FQNEAQ (reference sequence). The CDR3 nucleotides are TGTGCCAGCAGCTTAAAGAGCACAGATACGCAGTATTTT. This gives the protein CASSLKSTDTQYF.

To note about this clonotype: Possible read error: a much larger clone is one base away. V gene TRBV2 combines with J gene TRBJ1-4; the D is unclear. Looked up from germline, CDR1 is SNHLY and CDR2 is FYNNEI. V was cut by 7 bases and J by 6 bases, with 9 bases left in between. This CDR3 is built from 12 residues. The CDR3 DNA sequence: TGTGCCAGCAATAGGGTTTATGAAAAACTGTTTTTT. Encoded protein: CASNRVYEKLFF. The whole variable domain, filled in from reference TRBV2 and TRBJ1-4, reads EPEVTQTPSHQVTQMGQEVILRCVPISNHLYFYWYRQILGQKVEFLVSFYNNEISEKSEIFDDQFSVERPDGSNFTLKIRSTKLEDSAMYFCASNRVYEKLFFGSGTQLSVL.

The sample holds many counts of this clonotype. J is TRBJ1-1 and V is TRBV12-3 or TRBV12-4; no clear D gene. The CDR3 spans 13 residues. V was pared by 1 base and J by 4 bases, with 7 bases between. CDR3 sequence (DNA): TGTGCCAGCAGTTTAGGTCAGATCACTGAAGCTTTCTTT. This encodes CASSLGQITEAFF.

This clonotype was counted many times. The chain uses TRBV20-1 and TRBJ2-7, with TRBD1 matching 8 bases. This CDR3 has 12 residues. The V gene's germline CDR1 is DFQATT and CDR2 SNEGSKA (reference sequence). J gave up 5 bases and V 5 bases, and 5 bases lay outside the gene matches. This CDR3 reads CSAARGPNEQYV. CDR3 bases: TGCAGTGCTGCCAGGGGGCCGAACGAGCAGTACGTC.

This CDR3 reads CAWSGWGAGNTEAFF. The CDR3 bases are TGTGCCTGGAGTGGCTGGGGGGCGGGTAACACTGAAGCTTTCTTT. V and J are TRBV30 and TRBJ1-1; D may be TRBD1 (6 bases). Between the trimmed V and J ends, which lost 1 base and 2 bases, there was a span of 14 bases. CDR3 length: 15 amino acids. CDR1 is GTSNPN, CDR2 SVGIG, per germline (reference sequence). Variable domain in full (rest from reference TRBV30 and TRBJ1-1): SQTIHQWPATLVQPVGSPLSLECTVEGTSNPNLYWYRQAAGRGLQLLFYSVGIGQISSEVPQNLSASRPQDRQFILSSKKLLLSDSGFYLCAWSGWGAGNTEAFFGQGTRLTVV.

This clonotype was picked up many times. The chain is built from TRBV9 and TRBJ2-5; D could derive from TRBD1 or TRBD2 (5 bases each). From germline, CDR1 is SGDLS and CDR2 YYNGEE. The CDR3 loop spans 14 amino acids. Trimming pared 1 base from V and 5 bases from J, leaving 12 bases between. The CDR3 coding sequence is TGTGCCAGCAGCGTAAGACGGGGCGGGGAGACCCAGTACTTC. Encoded protein: CASSVRRGGETQYF.

This clonotype was counted many times. The CDR3 DNA reads as TGCGCCAGCAGCTTGCTATCGGCTAATGAAAAACTGTTTTTT. Translation: CASSLLSANEKLFF. The J gene is TRBJ1-4, the V gene TRBV5-1; no definite D call. This CDR3 contains 14 residues. Germline values: CDR1 SGHRS, CDR2 YFSETQ. Trimming cost V 1 base and J 3 bases, with 7 bases left between them.

At least ten counts were recorded for this clonotype. The chain joins TRBV7-9 to TRBJ2-7, with no clear D. Trimming left V 5 bases short and J 2 bases short, with 13 bases between. CDR1 and CDR2 (germline): SEHNR, FQNEAQ (reference sequence). The CDR3 consists of 14 residues. The CDR3 region has the DNA TGTGCCAGCAGCCCCGAAAAACTGGCCTACGAGCAGTACTTC. Encoded protein: CASSPEKLAYEQYF.